These 25 T cell receptor beta chains were sequenced from one sample in a study of cytomegalovirus exposure and HLA in healthy donors. PCR employed 60 Vbeta and 13 Jbeta primers. Measured with immunoSEQ multiplex PCR; TCRdb has only the in-frame clones, and not every one. The repertoire holds 130,000 to 150,000 clones, under 80% seen once, with about 2.5% in the top ten. The sample was PBMCs. The receptor source for this set is a male donor in good health and CMV-seronegative.

This chain joins TRBV27 and TRBJ1-5, with TRBD1 identical over 10 bases. J lost 2 bases, V lost 6 bases, and 4 bases had no gene match. The CDR3 totals 15 residues. Germline assignment: CDR1 MNHEY and CDR2 SMNVEV (reference sequence). CDR3 sequence reads: CASSPGTGGNQPQHF. CDR3 DNA: TGTGCCAGCAGCCCCGGGACAGGGGGCAATCAGCCCCAGCATTTT.

J is TRBJ1-5 and V is TRBV27; TRBD1 agrees at 7 bases. Germline V gives CDR1 MNHEY, CDR2 SMNVEV (reference sequence). The V and J ends lost 5 bases and 6 bases, in that order; junction bases with no gene match: 4. There are 13 residues in the CDR3. CDR3 DNA: TGTGCCAGCAGTGCAGACAGGGTTCAGCCCCAGCATTTT. Translated, it gives CASSADRVQPQHF.

This clone was counted a single time. Its ends do not fully match the called genes, so a read error is possible. CDR3 protein: CASSPSGSPNEQHF. The CDR3, as DNA: TGTGCCAGCAGCCCTAGCGGGAGCCCCAACGAGCAGCACTTC. The genes are TRBV9 and TRBJ2-7; 10 bases agree with TRBD2. From germline, CDR1 is SGDLS and CDR2 YYNGEE. CDR3 length equals 14 residues.

V is TRBV5-6 and J is TRBJ1-2; a weak D match, TRBD1 (5 bases). CDR1 SGHDT and CDR2 YYEEEE come from the germline V gene. The V and J ends lost 6 bases and 3 bases respectively, with 15 bases between them. The CDR3 contains 14 residues. The CDR3 nucleotides read TGTGCCAGCACCCAGCAAGGGGCGGACTATGGCTACACCTTC. Amino acid sequence: CASTQQGADYGYTF.

This clone was detected a few times. The chain recombines TRBV2 with TRBJ1-2; D uncertain. The germline gives CDR1 SNHLY, CDR2 FYNNEI. This CDR3 is built from 13 residues. V was shortened by 0 bases and J by 5 bases, with 7 bases between the two germline ends. The CDR3 loop reads CASSEAQRYGYTF. CDR3 coding DNA: TGTGCCAGCAGTGAAGCGCAGAGGTATGGCTACACCTTC.

The chain uses TRBV4-3 and TRBJ2-5; a possible D gene is TRBD2 (6 bases). Germline values: CDR1 LGHNA, CDR2 YSLEER. Trimming removed 0 bases at V and 4 bases at J, with 9 bases between. The CDR3 runs to 14 residues. The CDR3 is CASSQDWRVETQYF. The CDR3 nucleotides read TGCGCCAGCAGCCAAGATTGGAGGGTAGAGACCCAGTACTTC.

This rearrangement joins TRBV28 to TRBJ2-3, with TRBD2 identical over 12 bases. With 5 bases clipped from V and 8 bases from J, the junction kept 14 bases outside the gene matches. CDR3 length: 17 amino acids. Per germline, CDR1 MDHEN and CDR2 SYDVKM. The CDR3 loop is CASSPSGLAGIQGTQYF. CDR3 bases: TGTGCCAGCAGTCCCTCGGGACTAGCGGGTATTCAGGGTACGCAGTATTTT.

This clone occurred a few times. The chain recombines TRBV30 with TRBJ1-2; 9 nucleotides line up with TRBD1. Germline V lookup: CDR1 GTSNPN, CDR2 SVGIG (reference sequence). V lost 6 bases and J lost 4; bases outside the gene matches: 15. The CDR3 runs to 16 residues. In DNA form, the CDR3 reads TGTGCCTGTTACCGGGACAGGGTAAATCGGGGCTATGGCTACACCTTC. Protein product: CACYRDRVNRGYGYTF.

This clone was seen a single time. CDR3 amino acids: CASSRPGTGPHNEQFF. For the CDR3, the DNA is TGTGCCAGCAGCCGACCCGGGACAGGGCCCCACAATGAGCAGTTCTTC. The rearrangement links TRBV7-8 to TRBJ2-1; 9 bases align to TRBD1. With V trimmed by 5 bases and J by 5 bases, 10 bases remained unmatched. Germline CDR1 and CDR2: SGHVS and FQNEAQ. The CDR3 totals 16 residues.

The chain has TRBV28 and TRBJ1-1; possibly TRBD1 for D (5 bases). The V gene lost 7 bases and the J gene lost 1 base, with 10 bases spanning the gap. Germline V gene lookup returns CDR1 MDHEN and CDR2 SYDVKM. CDR3 length: 13 amino acids. The CDR3 loop reads CASTGQGNTEAFF. CDR3 DNA sequence: TGTGCCAGCACTGGACAAGGGAACACTGAAGCTTTCTTT.

The V and J genes are TRBV6-1 and TRBJ2-6; the match to TRBD1 covers 8 bases. CDR1 and CDR2 from the germline V gene are MNHNS and SASEGT. Germline trimming cut 8 bases from V and 1 base from J; bases unmatched to any gene: 10. The CDR3 contains 17 residues. CDR3 residues: CASRARTGQSGANVLTF. Here the CDR3 DNA reads TGTGCCAGCCGTGCACGGACAGGGCAATCTGGGGCCAACGTCCTGACTTTC.

The V gene is TRBV7-9, the J gene TRBJ1-5; D is unclear. The V gene lost 5 bases and the J gene lost 4 bases, with 21 bases spanning the gap. Germline CDR1 SEHNR, CDR2 FQNEAQ (reference sequence). The CDR3 runs 17 residues. The CDR3 spells CASSASPSAIGNQPQHF. For the CDR3, the DNA is TGTGCCAGCAGCGCTAGCCCGAGTGCTATTGGGAATCAGCCCCAGCATTTT.

This clone was counted once. V is TRBV30 and J is TRBJ1-2; no reliable D call. There are 14 residues in the CDR3. The germline gives CDR1 GTSNPN, CDR2 SVGIG (reference sequence). The V end was cut by 0 bases, the J end by 2 bases, with 10 bases between. The CDR3 loop is CAWSVLSRNYGYTF. The CDR3 coding sequence is TGTGCCTGGAGTGTACTCTCACGGAACTATGGCTACACCTTC.

On this clone itself: One end of the junction does not line up with germline, which may come from a read error. The chain couples TRBV30 to TRBJ1-5; tentatively, D is TRBD1 (5 bases). The germline gives CDR1 GTSNPN, CDR2 SVGIG (reference sequence). This CDR3 is built from 17 residues. For the CDR3, the DNA is TGTGCCTGGCGTGTAGGGGCGAGTACAGCCCACAATCAGCCCCAGCATTTT. Its protein product is CAWRVGASTAHNQPQHF.

The chain uses TRBV2 and TRBJ1-1; D unresolved. The CDR3 has 13 residues. From germline, CDR1 is SNHLY and CDR2 FYNNEI. V was pared by 7 bases and J by 4 bases, with 13 bases between. CDR3: CASTGHLGTEAFF. The CDR3 nucleotides are TGTGCCAGCACAGGCCATTTGGGCACTGAAGCTTTCTTT.

V gene TRBV7-9 combines with J gene TRBJ1-1, with a possible D match to TRBD1 (5 bases). V was shortened by 5 bases and J by 4 bases, with 11 bases between the two germline ends. Germline V CDR1 and CDR2: SEHNR, FQNEAQ (reference sequence). The CDR3 is 13 amino acids. The DNA of the CDR3 is TGTGCCAGCAGCCCACGGGGGAGCACTGAAGCTTTCTTT. This translates into CASSPRGSTEAFF.

V is TRBV29-1 and J is TRBJ1-1, with 9 bases identical to TRBD1. Germline loops: CDR1 SQVTM, CDR2 ANQGSEA. This CDR3 comprises 16 residues. V lost 1 base, J lost 2 bases, and 8 bases stayed unmatched. The CDR3 nucleotides are TGCAGCGTTGAAGGGAGGACAGGGGCTCCAAACACTGAAGCTTTCTTT. It codes for CSVEGRTGAPNTEAFF. Drawing the rest from reference TRBV29-1 and TRBJ1-1, the complete variable domain is SAVISQKPSRDICQRGTSLTIQCQVDSQVTMMFWYRQQPGQSLTLIATANQGSEATYESGFVIDKFPISRPNLTFSTLTVSNMSPEDSSIYLCSVEGRTGAPNTEAFFGQGTRLTVV.

The rearrangement uses TRBV4-1 and TRBJ1-1, with D possibly matching TRBD1 (5 bases). Trimming left V 2 bases short and J 1 base short, with 8 bases between. CDR3 length equals 14 residues. Germline lookup yields CDR1 MGHRA and CDR2 YSYEKL. The CDR3, as DNA: TGCGCCAGCAGCCAACCAGGGAAGAACACTGAAGCTTTCTTT. It codes for CASSQPGKNTEAFF.

The chain is built from TRBV7-9 and TRBJ2-2, with TRBD1 matching 7 bases. CDR3 length equals 15 residues. Germline loops: CDR1 SEHNR, CDR2 FQNEAQ (reference sequence). V shed 5 bases and J 6 bases; nucleotides not matched to a gene: 9. CDR3 protein: CASSLPGGSSGELFF. CDR3 in DNA: TGTGCCAGCAGCCTACCAGGGGGTTCATCCGGGGAGCTGTTTTTT.

This sequence joins TRBV5-1 and TRBJ1-1; 8 bases are shared with TRBD1. The trim removed 0 bases at V and 4 bases at J, leaving 5 bases unmatched. CDR3 length: 15 amino acids. Germline-derived CDR1 and CDR2 are SGHRS and YFSETQ. The CDR3 is CASSLESRGPTEAFF. In nucleotides, the CDR3 is TGCGCCAGCAGCTTGGAGTCCAGGGGGCCCACTGAAGCTTTCTTT.

The chain links TRBV6-4 to TRBJ2-2, with 10 positions matching TRBD2. J lost 5 bases, V lost 5 bases, and 2 bases had no gene match. The germline CDR1 and CDR2 sequences are MRHNA and SNTAGT. The CDR3 has 14 residues. DNA of the CDR3: TGTGCCAGCAGTCTACTAGCGGGGACCGGGGAGCTGTTTTTT. It codes for CASSLLAGTGELFF.

V gene TRBV10-3 combines with J gene TRBJ1-1; D perhaps matches TRBD1 (5 bases). CDR1 and CDR2 from the germline V gene are ENHRY and SYGVKD. The CDR3 totals 13 residues. The germline V and J ends were trimmed by 4 bases and 1 base, with 7 bases remaining between them. CDR3 coding DNA: TGTGCCATCAGTGGACAGCCGAACACTGAAGCTTTCTTT. Amino acids: CAISGQPNTEAFF.

Concerning this clone itself: One end of the junction fails to match germline, which may point to a read error. The J gene is TRBJ1-1, the V gene TRBV19, with 8 bases identical to TRBD1. Germline V lookup: CDR1 LNHDA, CDR2 SQIVND (reference sequence). This CDR3 comprises 14 residues. The CDR3 is CASRIDPGQGEAFF. CDR3 in DNA: TGTGCCAGTAGAATAGACCCCGGACAGGGTGAAGCTTTCTTT.

About this clone itself: Germline and junction disagree at one end, which may indicate a read error. The chain recombines TRBV7-7 with TRBJ1-4, with D possibly TRBD1 on 5 matching bases. CDR3 size: 13 residues. Germline values: CDR1 SSHAT, CDR2 FNYEAQ (reference sequence). CDR3 residues: CASSPLQGEKLFF. The CDR3 region has the DNA TGTGCTAGCAGCCCCCTCCAGGGTGAAAAACTGTTTTTT.

The rearrangement joins TRBV5-1 to TRBJ1-1; D gene unclear. This CDR3 spans 12 amino acids. The ends were cut back, 1 base at V and 8 bases at J, with 9 bases in the middle. Germline CDR1 and CDR2: SGHRS and YFSETQ. The CDR3, as DNA: TGCGCCAGCAGCTTGTCGTTAGAAGAAGCTTTCTTT. This sequence encodes CASSLSLEEAFF.